This TCR beta chain comes out of a study of blood T cell repertoires in COVID-19. In the study overall: From T cells, B-cell-depleted T cells, or PBMCs came the material, which was cDNA or gDNA.

The CDR3 extends over 19 amino acids. Trimming cost V 3 bases and J 3 bases; bases outside gene matches: 8. CDR1 and CDR2 from the germline V gene are KGHDR and SFDVKD. In its sample, this clone was seen many times. Profiling relied on immunoSEQ multiplex PCR, and the TCRdb table lists in-frame clones only, not all of them. The table has 150,000 to 200,000 clones, under 80% seen once; the top ten hold about 13%. The source material was peripheral blood. This receptor was taken from a man aged 50 to 60 who had recovered from COVID-19. The chain recombines TRBV24-1 with TRBJ2-1, with TRBD2 matching 15 bases. The CDR3 DNA reads TGTGCCACCAGTGATGAGGCTGGGACTAGCGGGAGGCGCTACAATGAGCAGTTCTTC. Translated, it gives CATSDEAGTSGRRYNEQFF.